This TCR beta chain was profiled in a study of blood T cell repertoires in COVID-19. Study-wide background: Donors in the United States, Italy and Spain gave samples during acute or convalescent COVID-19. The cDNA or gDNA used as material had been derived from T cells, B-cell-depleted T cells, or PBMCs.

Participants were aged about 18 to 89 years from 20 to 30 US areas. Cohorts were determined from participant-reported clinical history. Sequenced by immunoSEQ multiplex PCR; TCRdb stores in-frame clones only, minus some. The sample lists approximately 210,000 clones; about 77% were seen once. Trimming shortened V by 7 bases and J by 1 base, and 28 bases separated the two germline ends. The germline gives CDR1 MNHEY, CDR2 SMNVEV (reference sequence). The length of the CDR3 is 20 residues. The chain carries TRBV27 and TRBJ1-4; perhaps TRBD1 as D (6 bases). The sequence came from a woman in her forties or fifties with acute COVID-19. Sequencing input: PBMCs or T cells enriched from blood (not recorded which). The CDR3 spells CASKPLINPGRTVTNEKLFF. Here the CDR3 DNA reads TGTGCCAGCAAACCCCTCATTAATCCAGGCCGGACAGTAACTAATGAAAAACTGTTTTTT. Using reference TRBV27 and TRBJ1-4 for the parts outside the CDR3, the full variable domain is EAQVTQNPRYLITVTGKKLTVTCSQNMNHEYMSWYRQDPGLGLRQIYYSMNVEVTDKGDVPEGYKVSRKEKRNFPLILESPSPNQTSLYFCASKPLINPGRTVTNEKLFFGSGTQLSVL.